This TCR beta chain was captured by sequencing in a study of cytomegalovirus exposure and HLA in healthy donors. The donors were in the approximately 130-subject validation cohort; that cohort was separate from the roughly 660-subject first cohort. The V end lost 2 bases, the J end lost 3 bases, and 11 bases lay between the germline ends. There are 15 residues in the CDR3. Germline CDR1 reads SGHTA; CDR2 reads FQGNSA. The study, taken as a whole, reports: The classifier reportedly diagnosed cytomegalovirus status with high sensitivity and specificity.

Sequencing used immunoSEQ multiplex PCR; TCRdb keeps in-frame clones, though not all of them. The sample records tens of thousands of clones, 80% to 90% being singletons. Turning to this clone: The target antigen is unknown.

The sequenced sample consisted of PBMCs. The chain is built from TRBV7-2 and TRBJ1-3, with no clear D. This sequence was found in a woman aged 18-29 years in good health and CMV-seronegative. CDR3: CASSLSHRGGNTIYF. CDR3 DNA: TGTGCCAGCAGCTTAAGTCATCGGGGTGGAAACACCATATATTTT.